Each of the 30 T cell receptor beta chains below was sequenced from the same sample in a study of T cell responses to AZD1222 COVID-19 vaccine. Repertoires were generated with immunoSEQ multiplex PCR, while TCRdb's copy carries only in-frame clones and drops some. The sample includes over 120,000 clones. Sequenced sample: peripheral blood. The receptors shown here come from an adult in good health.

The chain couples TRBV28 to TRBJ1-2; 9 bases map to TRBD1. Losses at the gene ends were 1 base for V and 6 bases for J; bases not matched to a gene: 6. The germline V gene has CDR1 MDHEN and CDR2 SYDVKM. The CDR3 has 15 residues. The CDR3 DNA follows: TGTGCCAGCAGTTTATTAGTCGGGACAGGGCATGGCTACACCTTC. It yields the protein CASSLLVGTGHGYTF.

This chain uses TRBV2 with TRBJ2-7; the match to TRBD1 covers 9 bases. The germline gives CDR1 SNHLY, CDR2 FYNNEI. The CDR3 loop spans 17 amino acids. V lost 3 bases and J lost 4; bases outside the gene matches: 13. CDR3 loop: CASSEEVPGTGWYEQYF. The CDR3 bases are TGTGCCAGCAGTGAGGAGGTCCCAGGGACAGGGTGGTACGAGCAGTACTTC.

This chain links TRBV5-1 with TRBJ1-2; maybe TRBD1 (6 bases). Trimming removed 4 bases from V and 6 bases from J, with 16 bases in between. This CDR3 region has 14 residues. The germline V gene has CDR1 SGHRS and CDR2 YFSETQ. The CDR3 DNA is TGCGCCAGCAGCCTCGGCAGGGGTTTGAATGGCTACACCTTC. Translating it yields CASSLGRGLNGYTF.

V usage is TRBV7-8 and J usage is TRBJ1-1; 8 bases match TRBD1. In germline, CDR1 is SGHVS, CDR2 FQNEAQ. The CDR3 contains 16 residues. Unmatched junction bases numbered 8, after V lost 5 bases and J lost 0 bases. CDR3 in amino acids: CASSGGQANLNTEAFF. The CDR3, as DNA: TGTGCCAGCAGCGGGGGACAGGCGAACCTGAACACTGAAGCTTTCTTT.

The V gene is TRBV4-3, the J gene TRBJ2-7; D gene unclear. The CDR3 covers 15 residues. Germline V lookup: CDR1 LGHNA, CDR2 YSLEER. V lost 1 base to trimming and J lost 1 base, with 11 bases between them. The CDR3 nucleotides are TGCGCCAGCAGCCAAGGTGCACAATTGTCCTACGAGCAGTACTTC. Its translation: CASSQGAQLSYEQYF.

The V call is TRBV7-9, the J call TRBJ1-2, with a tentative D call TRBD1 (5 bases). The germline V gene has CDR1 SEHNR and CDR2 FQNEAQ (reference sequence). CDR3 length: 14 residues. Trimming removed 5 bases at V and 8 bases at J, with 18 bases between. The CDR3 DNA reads TGTGCCAGCAGCCCACCTGGGACGGTTGAGGGCTACACCTTC. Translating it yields CASSPPGTVEGYTF.

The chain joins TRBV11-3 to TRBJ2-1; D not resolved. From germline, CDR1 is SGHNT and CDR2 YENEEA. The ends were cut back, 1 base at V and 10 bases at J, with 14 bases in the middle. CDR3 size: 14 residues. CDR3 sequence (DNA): TGTGCCAGCAGCTTAGGTAGACCTCTCGTGGAGCAGTTCTTC. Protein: CASSLGRPLVEQFF.

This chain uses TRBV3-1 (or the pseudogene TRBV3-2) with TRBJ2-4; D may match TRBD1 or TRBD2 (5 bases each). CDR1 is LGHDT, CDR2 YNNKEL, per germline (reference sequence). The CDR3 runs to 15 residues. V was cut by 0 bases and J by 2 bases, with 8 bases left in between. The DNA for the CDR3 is TGTGCCAGCAGCCAAGAGTGGGGGACCAAAAACATTCAGTACTTC. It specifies CASSQEWGTKNIQYF.

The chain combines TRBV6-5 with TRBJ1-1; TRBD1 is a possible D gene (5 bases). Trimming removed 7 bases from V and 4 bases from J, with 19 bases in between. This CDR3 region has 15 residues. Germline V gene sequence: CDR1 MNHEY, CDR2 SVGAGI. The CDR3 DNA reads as TGTGCCAGCACCGCCCCCACTGGTACAGGCACTGAAGCTTTCTTT. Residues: CASTAPTGTGTEAFF.

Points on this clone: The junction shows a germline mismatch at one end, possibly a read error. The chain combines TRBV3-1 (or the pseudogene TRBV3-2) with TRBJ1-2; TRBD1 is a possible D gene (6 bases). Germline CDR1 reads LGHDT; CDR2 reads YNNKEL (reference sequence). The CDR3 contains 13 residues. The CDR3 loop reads CASSQLHRTETLF. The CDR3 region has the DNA TGTGCCAGCAGCCAACTTCACAGGACAGAGACTCTCTTC.

The CDR3 region is CAISADRKGQPQHF. In nucleotides, the CDR3 is TGTGCCATCAGTGCGGACAGGAAGGGGCAGCCCCAGCATTTT. The chain links TRBV10-3 to TRBJ1-5, with TRBD1 identical over 7 bases. The length of the CDR3 is 14 residues. From germline, CDR1 is ENHRY and CDR2 SYGVKD. V lost 4 bases, J lost 7 bases, and 7 bases stayed unmatched.

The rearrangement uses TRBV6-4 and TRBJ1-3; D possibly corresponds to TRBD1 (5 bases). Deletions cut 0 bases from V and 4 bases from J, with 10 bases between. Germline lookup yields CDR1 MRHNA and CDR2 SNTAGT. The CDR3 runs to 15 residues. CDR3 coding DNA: TGTGCCAGCAGTGACTCGGCAGGGCCCGGAAACACCATATATTTT. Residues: CASSDSAGPGNTIYF.

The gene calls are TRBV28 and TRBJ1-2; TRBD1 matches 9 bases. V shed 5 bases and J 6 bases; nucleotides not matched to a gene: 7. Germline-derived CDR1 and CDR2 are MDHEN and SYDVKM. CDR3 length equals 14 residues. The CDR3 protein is CASSAGTGSDGYTF. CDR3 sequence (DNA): TGTGCCAGCAGTGCTGGGACAGGGAGCGATGGCTACACCTTC.

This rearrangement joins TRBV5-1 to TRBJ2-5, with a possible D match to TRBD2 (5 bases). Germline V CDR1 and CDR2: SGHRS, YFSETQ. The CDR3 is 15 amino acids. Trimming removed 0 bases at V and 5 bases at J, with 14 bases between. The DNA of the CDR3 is TGCGCCAGCAGCTTGGCTTCGGACGGCGGGGAGACCCAGTACTTC. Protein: CASSLASDGGETQYF.

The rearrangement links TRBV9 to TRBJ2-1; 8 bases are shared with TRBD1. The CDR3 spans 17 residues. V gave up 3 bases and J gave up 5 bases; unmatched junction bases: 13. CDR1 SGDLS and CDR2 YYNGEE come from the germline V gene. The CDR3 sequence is CASSGKEGQVAHNEQFF. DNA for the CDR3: TGTGCCAGCAGCGGAAAGGAGGGACAGGTCGCCCACAATGAGCAGTTCTTC.

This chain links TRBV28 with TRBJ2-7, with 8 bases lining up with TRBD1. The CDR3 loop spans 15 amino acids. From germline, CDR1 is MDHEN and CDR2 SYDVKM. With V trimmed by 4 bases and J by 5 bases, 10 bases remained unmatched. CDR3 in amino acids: CASSSPATGDDEQYF. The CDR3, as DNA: TGTGCCAGCAGTTCCCCGGCGACAGGGGACGACGAGCAGTACTTC.

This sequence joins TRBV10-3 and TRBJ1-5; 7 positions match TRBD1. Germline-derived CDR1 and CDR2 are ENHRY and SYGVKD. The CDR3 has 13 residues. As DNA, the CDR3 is TGTGCAAACAGACAGGGACTTAATCAGCCCCAGCATTTT. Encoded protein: CANRQGLNQPQHF.

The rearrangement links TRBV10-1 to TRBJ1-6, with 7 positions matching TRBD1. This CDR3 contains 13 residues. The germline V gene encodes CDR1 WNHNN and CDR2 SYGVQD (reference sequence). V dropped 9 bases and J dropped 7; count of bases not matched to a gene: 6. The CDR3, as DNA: TGCGCCAGACCGGGGGACAGAAATTCACCCCTCCACTTT. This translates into CARPGDRNSPLHF.

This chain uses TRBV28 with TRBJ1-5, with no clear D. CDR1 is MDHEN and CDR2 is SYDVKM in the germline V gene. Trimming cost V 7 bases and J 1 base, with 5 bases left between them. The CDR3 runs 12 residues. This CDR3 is CASMGSNQPQHF. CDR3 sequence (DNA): TGTGCCAGCATGGGGAGCAATCAGCCCCAGCATTTT.

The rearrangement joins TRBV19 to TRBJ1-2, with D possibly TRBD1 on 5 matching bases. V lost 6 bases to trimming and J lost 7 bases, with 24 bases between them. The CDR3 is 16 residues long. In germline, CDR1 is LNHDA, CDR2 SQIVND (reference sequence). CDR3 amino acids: CASSSPRDFYKFGYTF. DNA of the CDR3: TGTGCCAGTAGCTCTCCCCGGGACTTCTATAAGTTTGGCTACACCTTC.

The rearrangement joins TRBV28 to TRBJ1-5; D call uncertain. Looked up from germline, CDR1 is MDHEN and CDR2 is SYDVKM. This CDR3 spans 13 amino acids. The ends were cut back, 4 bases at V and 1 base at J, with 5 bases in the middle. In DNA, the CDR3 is TGTGCCAGCAGTTGGGCGAGCAATCAGCCCCAGCATTTT. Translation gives CASSWASNQPQHF.

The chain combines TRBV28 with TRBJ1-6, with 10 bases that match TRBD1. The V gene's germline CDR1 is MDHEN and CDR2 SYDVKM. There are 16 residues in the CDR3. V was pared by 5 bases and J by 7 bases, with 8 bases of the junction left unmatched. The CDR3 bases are TGTGCCAGCAGTGAGACAGGGGGCCAGGGGAATTCACCCCTCCACTTT. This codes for CASSETGGQGNSPLHF.

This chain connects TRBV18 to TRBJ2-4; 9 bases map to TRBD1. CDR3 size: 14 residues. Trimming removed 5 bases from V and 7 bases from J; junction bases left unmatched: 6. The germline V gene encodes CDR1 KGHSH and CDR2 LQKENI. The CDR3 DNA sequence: TGTGCCAGCTCAGCCAGGACAGGGGATAACATTCAGTACTTC. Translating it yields CASSARTGDNIQYF.

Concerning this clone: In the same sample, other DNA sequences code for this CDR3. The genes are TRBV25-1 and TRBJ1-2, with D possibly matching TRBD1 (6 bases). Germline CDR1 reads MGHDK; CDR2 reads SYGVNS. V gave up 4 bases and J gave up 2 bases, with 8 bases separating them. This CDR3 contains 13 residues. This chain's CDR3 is CASSADRNYGYTF. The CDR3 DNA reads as TGTGCCAGCAGTGCCGACAGGAACTATGGCTACACCTTC.

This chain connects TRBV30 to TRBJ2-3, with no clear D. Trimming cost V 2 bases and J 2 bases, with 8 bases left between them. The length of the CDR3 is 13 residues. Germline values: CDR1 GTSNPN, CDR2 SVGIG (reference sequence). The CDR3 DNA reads TGTGCCTGGAGTTTGGGCACCACAGATACGCAGTATTTT. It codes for CAWSLGTTDTQYF.

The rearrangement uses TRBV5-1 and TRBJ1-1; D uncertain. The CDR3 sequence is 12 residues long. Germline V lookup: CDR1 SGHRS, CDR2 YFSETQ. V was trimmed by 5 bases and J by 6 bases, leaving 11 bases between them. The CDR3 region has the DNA TGCGCCAGCAGTCGACCTGGGGCTGAAGCTTTCTTT. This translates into CASSRPGAEAFF.

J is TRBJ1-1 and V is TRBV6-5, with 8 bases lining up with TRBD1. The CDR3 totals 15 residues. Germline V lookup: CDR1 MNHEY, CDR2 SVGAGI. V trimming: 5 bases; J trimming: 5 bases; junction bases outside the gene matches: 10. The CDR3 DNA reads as TGTGCCAGCAGTCCCCGACAGGGGAAAGGGACTGAAGCTTTCTTT. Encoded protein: CASSPRQGKGTEAFF.

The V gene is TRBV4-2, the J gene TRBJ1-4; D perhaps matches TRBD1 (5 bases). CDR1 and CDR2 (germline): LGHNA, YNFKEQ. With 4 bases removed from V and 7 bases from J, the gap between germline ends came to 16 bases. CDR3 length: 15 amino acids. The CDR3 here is CASSPRGGESEKLFF. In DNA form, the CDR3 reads TGTGCCAGCAGCCCCCGGGGCGGAGAGAGTGAAAAACTGTTTTTT.

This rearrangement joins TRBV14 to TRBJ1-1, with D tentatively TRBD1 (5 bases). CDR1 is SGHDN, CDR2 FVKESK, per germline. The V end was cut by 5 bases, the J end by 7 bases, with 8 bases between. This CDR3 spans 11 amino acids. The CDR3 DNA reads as TGTGCCAGCAGCGAGGGGATTGAAGCTTTCTTT. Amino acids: CASSEGIEAFF.

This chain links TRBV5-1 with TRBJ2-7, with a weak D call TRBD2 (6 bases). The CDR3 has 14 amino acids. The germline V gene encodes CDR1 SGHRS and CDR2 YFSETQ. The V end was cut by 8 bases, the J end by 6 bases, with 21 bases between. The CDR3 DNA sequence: TGCGCCAGTGGGATGTTTGGGGGGTCGGGCGAGCAGTACTTC. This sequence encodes CASGMFGGSGEQYF.